What follows describes a single T cell receptor beta chain. This record comes from a study of control samples from healthy donors and cancer patients. Germline CDR1 SEHNR, CDR2 FQNEAQ (reference sequence). V was pared by 7 bases and J by 9 bases, with 17 bases between. The CDR3 has 13 residues. The assay was immunoSEQ multiplex PCR, and TCRdb's table has in-frame clones only and misses some. This table has under 70,000 clones, 90% appearing once. The sequence was collected from a woman aged 45-65 years with colorectal cancer. The gene calls are TRBV7-9 and TRBJ2-3; D uncertain. Sequencing used PBMCs. CDR3 amino acids: CASTRELRGTQYF. The CDR3 region has the DNA TGTGCCAGCACCCGAGAGTTAAGAGGAACGCAGTATTTT.